The 12 T cell receptor beta chains presented below share a single source sample, sequenced in a study of T cells expressing NK-cell markers. TCRdb reanalyzed the 5' RACE reads, giving one entry per CDR3 protein sequence and no DNA. In total, the table holds about half a million distinct CDR3 sequences. The sample was blood T cells: a sorted CD56 or NKG2C T cell subset, CD4+ or CD8+ T cells, or bulk PBMC T cells (not recorded which). The receptors were sampled from a woman aged 50 to 60 in good health.

The chain uses TRBV20-1 and TRBJ1-2; the TCRdb D gene call, TRBD1, has no DNA to confirm it. Germline V gene sequence: CDR1 DFQATT, CDR2 SNEGSKA (reference sequence). The CDR3 loop spans 17 amino acids. CDR3 loop: CSATGQGAEMYGVGYTF.

J is TRBJ2-5 and V is TRBV5-1. Germline assignment: CDR1 SGHRS and CDR2 YFSETQ. CDR3 length equals 15 residues. CDR3 sequence: CASSLQRNHQETQYF.

The gene calls are TRBV27 and TRBJ2-1; TCRdb selects TRBD2, and the lack of DNA leaves this call unchecked. The CDR3 has 14 amino acids. Per the germline V gene, CDR1 is MNHEY and CDR2 is SMNVEV (reference sequence). The CDR3 spells CASKEREGRNEQFF.

The rearrangement uses TRBV12-3 or TRBV12-4 and TRBJ2-7; no DNA is available, so the TRBD1 call from TCRdb remains unchecked. The CDR3 extends over 18 amino acids. CDR3: CASSLSLRIGGYSYEQYF.

The chain recombines TRBV2 with TRBJ2-1. Per germline, CDR1 SNHLY and CDR2 FYNNEI. This CDR3 comprises 11 residues. The CDR3 here is CASSERAEQFF.

The chain recombines TRBV12-3 or TRBV12-4 with TRBJ2-5; the D call of TRBD1 rests on TCRdb alone, since no DNA is present to check it. The CDR3 has 13 amino acids. The CDR3 loop reads CASKGRGEETQYF.

The chain is built from TRBV5-1 and TRBJ2-2. This CDR3 spans 15 amino acids. CDR1 is SGHRS, CDR2 YFSETQ, per germline. The CDR3 loop is CASSLALVYTGELFF.

This chain connects TRBV6-5 to TRBJ2-6; TCRdb's D call, TRBD1, is unchecked because there is no DNA. Germline CDR1 MNHEY, CDR2 SVGAGI. This CDR3 has 17 residues. The CDR3 spells CASSYTSQGTGANVLTF.

The rearrangement uses TRBV5-1 and TRBJ2-3; TCRdb returns TRBD1, unconfirmable since there is no DNA. Germline CDR1 reads SGHRS; CDR2 reads YFSETQ. The CDR3 is 15 residues long. CDR3 region: CASSLATQGWDTQYF.

The chain joins TRBV29-1 to TRBJ2-4; TCRdb indicates TRBD1, and absent DNA this call remains unverified. The CDR3 is made up of 16 amino acids. The V gene's germline CDR1 is SQVTM and CDR2 ANQGSEA. This CDR3 reads CSVSISGVGVGNIQYF.

The chain combines TRBV5-1 with TRBJ2-6. The CDR3 is 15 residues long. The germline gives CDR1 SGHRS, CDR2 YFSETQ. CDR3 in amino acids: CASSLVSSGANVLTF.

CDR3 region: CASSTTGRGYGYTF. The V and J genes are TRBV5-1 and TRBJ1-2; lacking DNA, the TRBD1 call made by TCRdb goes unchecked. The V gene's germline CDR1 is SGHRS and CDR2 YFSETQ. The CDR3 extends over 14 amino acids.